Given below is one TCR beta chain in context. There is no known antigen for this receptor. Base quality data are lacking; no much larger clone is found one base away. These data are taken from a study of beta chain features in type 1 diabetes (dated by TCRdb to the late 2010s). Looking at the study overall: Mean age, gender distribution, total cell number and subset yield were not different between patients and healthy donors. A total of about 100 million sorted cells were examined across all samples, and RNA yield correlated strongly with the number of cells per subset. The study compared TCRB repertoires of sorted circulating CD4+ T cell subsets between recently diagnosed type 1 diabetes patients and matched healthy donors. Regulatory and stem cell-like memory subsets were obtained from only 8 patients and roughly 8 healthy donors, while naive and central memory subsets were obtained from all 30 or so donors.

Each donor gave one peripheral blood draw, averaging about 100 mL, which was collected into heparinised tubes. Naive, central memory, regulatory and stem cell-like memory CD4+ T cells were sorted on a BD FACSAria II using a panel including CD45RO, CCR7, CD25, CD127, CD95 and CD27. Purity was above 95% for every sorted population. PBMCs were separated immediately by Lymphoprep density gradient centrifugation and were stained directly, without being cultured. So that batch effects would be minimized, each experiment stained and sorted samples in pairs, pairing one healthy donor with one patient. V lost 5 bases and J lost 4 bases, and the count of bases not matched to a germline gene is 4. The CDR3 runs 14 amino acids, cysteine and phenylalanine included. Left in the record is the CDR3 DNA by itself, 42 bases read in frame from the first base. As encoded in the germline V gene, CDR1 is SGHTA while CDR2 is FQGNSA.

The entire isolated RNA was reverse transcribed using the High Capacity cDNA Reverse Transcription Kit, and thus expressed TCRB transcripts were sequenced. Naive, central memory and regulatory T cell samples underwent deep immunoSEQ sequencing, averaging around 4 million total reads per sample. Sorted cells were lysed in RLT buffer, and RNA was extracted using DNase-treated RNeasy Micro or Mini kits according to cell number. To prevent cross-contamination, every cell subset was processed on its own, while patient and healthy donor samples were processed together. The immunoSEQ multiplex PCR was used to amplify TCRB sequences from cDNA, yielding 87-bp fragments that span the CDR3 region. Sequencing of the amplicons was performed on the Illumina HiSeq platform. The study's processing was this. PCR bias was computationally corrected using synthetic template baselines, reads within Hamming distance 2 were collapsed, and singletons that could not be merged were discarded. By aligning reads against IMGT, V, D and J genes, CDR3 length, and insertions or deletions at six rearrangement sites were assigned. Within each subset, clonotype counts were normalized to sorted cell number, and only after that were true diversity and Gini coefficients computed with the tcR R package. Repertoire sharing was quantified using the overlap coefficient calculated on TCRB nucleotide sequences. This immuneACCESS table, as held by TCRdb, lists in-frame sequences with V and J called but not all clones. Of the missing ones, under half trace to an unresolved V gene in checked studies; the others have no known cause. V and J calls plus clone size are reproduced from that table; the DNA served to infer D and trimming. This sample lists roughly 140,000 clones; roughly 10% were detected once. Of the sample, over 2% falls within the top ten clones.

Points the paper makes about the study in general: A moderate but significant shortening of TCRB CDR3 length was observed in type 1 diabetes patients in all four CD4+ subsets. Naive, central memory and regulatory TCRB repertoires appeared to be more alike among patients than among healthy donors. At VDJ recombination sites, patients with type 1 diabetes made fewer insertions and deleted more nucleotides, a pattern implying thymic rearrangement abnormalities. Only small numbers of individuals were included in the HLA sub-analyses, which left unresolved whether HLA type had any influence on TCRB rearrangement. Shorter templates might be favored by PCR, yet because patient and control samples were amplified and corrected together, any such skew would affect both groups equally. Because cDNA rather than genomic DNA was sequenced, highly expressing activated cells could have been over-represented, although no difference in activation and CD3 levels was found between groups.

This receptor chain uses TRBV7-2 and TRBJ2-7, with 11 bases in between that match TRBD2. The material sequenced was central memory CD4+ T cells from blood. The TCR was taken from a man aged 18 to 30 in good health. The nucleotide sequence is TGTGCCAGCAGCGTTAGCGGGAGGGAGTACGAGCAGTACTTC. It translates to CASSVSGREYEQYF. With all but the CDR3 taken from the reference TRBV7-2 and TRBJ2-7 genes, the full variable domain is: GAGVSQSPSNKVTEKGKDVELRCDPISGHTALYWYRQSLGQGLEFLIYFQGNSAPDKSGLPSDRFSAERTGGSVSTLTIQRTQQEDSAVYLCASSVSGREYEQYFGPGTRLTVT.